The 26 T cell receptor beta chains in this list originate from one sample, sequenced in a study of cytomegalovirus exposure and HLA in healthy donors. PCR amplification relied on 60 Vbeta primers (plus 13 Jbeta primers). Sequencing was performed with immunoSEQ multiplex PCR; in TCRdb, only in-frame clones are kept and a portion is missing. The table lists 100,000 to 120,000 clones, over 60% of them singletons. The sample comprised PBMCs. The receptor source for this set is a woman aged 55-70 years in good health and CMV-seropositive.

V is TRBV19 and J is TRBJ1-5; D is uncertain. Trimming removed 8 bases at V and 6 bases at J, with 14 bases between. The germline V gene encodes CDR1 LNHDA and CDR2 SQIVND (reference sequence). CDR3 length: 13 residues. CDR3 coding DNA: TGTGCCAGTGGTGTAAGCGGGAGTCAGCCCCAGCATTTT. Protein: CASGVSGSQPQHF.

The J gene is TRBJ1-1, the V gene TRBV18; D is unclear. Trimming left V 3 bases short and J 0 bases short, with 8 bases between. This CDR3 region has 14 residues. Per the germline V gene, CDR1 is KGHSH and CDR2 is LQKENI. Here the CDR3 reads CASSPRALNTEAFF. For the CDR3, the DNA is TGTGCCAGCTCACCGAGAGCCTTGAACACTGAAGCTTTCTTT. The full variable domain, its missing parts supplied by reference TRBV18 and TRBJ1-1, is NAGVMQNPRHLVRRRGQEARLRCSPMKGHSHVYWYRQLPEEGLKFMVYLQKENIIDESGMPKERFSAEFPKEGPSILRIQQVVRGDSAAYFCASSPRALNTEAFFGQGTRLTVV.

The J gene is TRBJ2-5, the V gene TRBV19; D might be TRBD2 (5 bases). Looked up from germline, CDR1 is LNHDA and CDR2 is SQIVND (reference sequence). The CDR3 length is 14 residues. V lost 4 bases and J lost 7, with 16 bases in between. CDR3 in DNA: TGTGCCAGTAGTAAGAATTCGGGGATTCGGACCCAGTACTTC. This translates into CASSKNSGIRTQYF.

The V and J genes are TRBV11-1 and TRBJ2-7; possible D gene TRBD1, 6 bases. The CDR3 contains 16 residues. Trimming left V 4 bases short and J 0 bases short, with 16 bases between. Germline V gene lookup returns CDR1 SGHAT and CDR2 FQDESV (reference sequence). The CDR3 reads CASSSQSGTNSYEQYF. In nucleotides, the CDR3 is TGTGCCAGCAGCTCACAATCCGGGACAAACTCCTACGAGCAGTACTTC.

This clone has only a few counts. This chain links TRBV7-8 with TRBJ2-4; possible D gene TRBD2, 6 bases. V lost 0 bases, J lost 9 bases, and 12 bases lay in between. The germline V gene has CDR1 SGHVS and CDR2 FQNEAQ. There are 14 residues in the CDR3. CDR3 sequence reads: CASSLARPGGIQYF. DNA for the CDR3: TGTGCCAGCAGCTTAGCACGGCCCGGGGGCATTCAGTACTTC.

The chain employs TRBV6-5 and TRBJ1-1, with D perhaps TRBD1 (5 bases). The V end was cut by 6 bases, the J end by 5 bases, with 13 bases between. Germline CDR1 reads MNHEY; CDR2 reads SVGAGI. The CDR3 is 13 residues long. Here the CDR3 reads CASRWEGITEAFF. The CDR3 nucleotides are TGTGCCAGCAGGTGGGAGGGGATAACTGAAGCTTTCTTT.

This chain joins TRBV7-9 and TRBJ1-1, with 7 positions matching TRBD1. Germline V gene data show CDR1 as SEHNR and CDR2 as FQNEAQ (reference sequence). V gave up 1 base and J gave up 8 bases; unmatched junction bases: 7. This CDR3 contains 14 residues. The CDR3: CASSLEFKGGEAFF. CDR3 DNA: TGTGCCAGCAGCTTAGAGTTTAAAGGGGGCGAAGCTTTCTTT.

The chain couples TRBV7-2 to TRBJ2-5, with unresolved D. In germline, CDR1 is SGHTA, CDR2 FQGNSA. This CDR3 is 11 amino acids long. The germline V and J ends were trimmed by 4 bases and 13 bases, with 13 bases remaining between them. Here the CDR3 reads CASSSSGASYF. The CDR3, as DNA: TGTGCCAGCAGCTCGAGTGGTGCCTCGTACTTC.

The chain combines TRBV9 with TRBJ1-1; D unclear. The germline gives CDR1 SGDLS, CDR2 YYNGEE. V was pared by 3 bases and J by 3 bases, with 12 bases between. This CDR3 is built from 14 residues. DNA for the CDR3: TGTGCCAGCAGCGCCGGAGTCCTTTACACTGAAGCTTTCTTT. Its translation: CASSAGVLYTEAFF.

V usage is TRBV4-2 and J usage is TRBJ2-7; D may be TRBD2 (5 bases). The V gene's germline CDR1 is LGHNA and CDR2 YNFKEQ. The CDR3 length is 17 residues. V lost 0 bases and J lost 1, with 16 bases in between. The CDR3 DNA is TGTGCCAGCAGCCAAGATTTGGATTACGAGGGATCCTACGAGCAGTACTTC. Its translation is CASSQDLDYEGSYEQYF.

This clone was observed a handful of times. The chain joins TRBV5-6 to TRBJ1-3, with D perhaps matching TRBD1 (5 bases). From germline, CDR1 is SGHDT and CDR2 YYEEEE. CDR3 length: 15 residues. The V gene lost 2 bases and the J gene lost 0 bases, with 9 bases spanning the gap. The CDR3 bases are TGTGCCAGCAGCTTACAGGTTACCTCTGGAAACACCATATATTTT. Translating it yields CASSLQVTSGNTIYF.

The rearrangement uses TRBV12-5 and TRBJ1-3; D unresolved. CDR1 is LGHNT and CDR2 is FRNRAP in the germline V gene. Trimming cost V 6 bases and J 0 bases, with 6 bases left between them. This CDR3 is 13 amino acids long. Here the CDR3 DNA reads TGTGCTAGTGGAATAGACTCTGGAAACACCATATATTTT. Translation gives CASGIDSGNTIYF. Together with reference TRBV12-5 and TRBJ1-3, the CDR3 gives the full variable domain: DARVTQTPRHKVTEMGQEVTMRCQPILGHNTVFWYRQTMMQGLELLAYFRNRAPLDDSGMPKDRFSAEMPDATLATLKIQPSEPRDSAVYFCASGIDSGNTIYFGEGSWLTVV.

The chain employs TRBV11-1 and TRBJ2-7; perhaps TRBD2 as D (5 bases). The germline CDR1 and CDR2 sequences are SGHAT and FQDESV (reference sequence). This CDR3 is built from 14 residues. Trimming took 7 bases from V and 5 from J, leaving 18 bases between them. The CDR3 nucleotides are TGTGCCAGCACGGTTACTAGTAATCTCGACGAGCAGTACTTC. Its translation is CASTVTSNLDEQYF.

CDR3 bases: TGTGCCAGCTCCCTAAGCTCCGACAGGCTGAACACTGAAGCTTTCTTT. It encodes CASSLSSDRLNTEAFF. This chain connects TRBV18 to TRBJ1-1; D may be TRBD1 (6 bases). In germline, CDR1 is KGHSH, CDR2 LQKENI. The length of the CDR3 is 16 residues. The V and J ends lost 6 bases and 0 bases respectively, with 17 bases between them.

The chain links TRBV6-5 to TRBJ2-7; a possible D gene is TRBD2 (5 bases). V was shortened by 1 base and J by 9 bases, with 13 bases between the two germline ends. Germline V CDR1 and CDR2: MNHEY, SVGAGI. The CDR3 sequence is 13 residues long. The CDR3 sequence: CASSYLDSRRQYF. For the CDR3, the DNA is TGTGCCAGCAGTTACTTGGACTCCCGTCGGCAGTACTTC.

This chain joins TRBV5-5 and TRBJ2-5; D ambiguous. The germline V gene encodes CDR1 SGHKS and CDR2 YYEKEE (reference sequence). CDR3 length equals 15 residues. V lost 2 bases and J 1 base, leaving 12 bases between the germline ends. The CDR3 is CASSFGATVQETQYF. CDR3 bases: TGTGCCAGCAGCTTCGGCGCTACAGTCCAAGAGACCCAGTACTTC.

CDR3 loop: CASSESTQGGNSPLHF. CDR3 coding DNA: TGCGCCAGCAGTGAGTCTACACAGGGCGGAAATTCACCCCTCCACTTT. The rearrangement links TRBV10-2 to TRBJ1-6; a possible D gene is TRBD1 (6 bases). The CDR3 spans 16 residues. V lost 0 bases, J lost 7 bases, and 13 bases lay in between. Germline loops: CDR1 WSHSY, CDR2 SAAADI.

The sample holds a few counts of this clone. The CDR3 spells CASSHPGGQGAPVNYGYTF. The CDR3 DNA reads as TGCGCCAGCAGCCACCCAGGGGGACAGGGGGCCCCAGTTAACTATGGCTACACCTTC. This chain connects TRBV5-1 to TRBJ1-2, with 12 bases fitting TRBD1. CDR3 length: 19 amino acids. CDR1 is SGHRS, CDR2 YFSETQ, per germline. V lost 4 bases and J lost 1; bases outside the gene matches: 14.

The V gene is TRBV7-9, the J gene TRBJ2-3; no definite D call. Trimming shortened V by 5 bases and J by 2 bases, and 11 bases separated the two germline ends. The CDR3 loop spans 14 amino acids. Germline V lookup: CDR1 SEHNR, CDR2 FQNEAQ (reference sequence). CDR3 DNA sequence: TGTGCCAGCAGCCTGACATTTTTCACAGATACGCAGTATTTT. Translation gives CASSLTFFTDTQYF.

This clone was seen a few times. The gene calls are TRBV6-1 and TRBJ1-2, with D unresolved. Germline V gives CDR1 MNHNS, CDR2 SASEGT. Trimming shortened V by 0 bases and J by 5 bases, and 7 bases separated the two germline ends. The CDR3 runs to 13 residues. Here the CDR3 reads CASSEASGYGYTF. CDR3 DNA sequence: TGTGCCAGCAGTGAAGCGTCGGGGTATGGCTACACCTTC.

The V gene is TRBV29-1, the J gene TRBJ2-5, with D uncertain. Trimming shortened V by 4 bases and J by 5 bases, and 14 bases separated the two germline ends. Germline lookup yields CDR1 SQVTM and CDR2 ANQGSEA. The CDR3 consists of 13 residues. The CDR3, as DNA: TGCAGCGTTGTCAACAGATCCTTCGAGACCCAGTACTTC. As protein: CSVVNRSFETQYF.

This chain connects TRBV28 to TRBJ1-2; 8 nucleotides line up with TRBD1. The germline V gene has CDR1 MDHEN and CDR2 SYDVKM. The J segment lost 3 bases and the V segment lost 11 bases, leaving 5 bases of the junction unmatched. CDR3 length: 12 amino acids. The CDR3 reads CAGQGWDYGYTF. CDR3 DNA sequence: TGTGCCGGACAGGGTTGGGACTATGGCTACACCTTC.

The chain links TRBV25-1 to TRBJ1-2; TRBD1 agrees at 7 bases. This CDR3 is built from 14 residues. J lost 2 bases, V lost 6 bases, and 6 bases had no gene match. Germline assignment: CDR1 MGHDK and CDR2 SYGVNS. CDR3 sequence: CASRGGQKNYGYTF. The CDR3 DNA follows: TGTGCCAGCAGGGGGGGACAGAAAAACTATGGCTACACCTTC.

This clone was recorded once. The CDR3 is CSVGSSGGYEQYF. DNA for the CDR3: TGCAGCGTTGGCTCTAGCGGAGGCTACGAGCAGTACTTC. This chain joins TRBV29-1 and TRBJ2-7; 7 bases map to TRBD2. Germline-derived CDR1 and CDR2 are SQVTM and ANQGSEA. Trimming took 4 bases from V and 3 from J; bases not matched to a gene: 6. This CDR3 region has 13 residues.

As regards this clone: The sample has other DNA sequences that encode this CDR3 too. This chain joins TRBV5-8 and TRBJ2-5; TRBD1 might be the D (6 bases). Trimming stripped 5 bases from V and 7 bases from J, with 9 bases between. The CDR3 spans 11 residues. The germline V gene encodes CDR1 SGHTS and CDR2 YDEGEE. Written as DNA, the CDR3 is TGTGCCAGCAGTTGGGGGCGGACCCAGTACTTC. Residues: CASSWGRTQYF. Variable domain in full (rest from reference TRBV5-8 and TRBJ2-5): EAGVTQSPTHLIKTRGQQATLRCSPISGHTSVYWYQQALGLGLQFLLWYDEGEERNRGNFPPRFSGRQFPNYSSELNVNALELEDSALYLCASSWGRTQYFGPGTRLLVL.

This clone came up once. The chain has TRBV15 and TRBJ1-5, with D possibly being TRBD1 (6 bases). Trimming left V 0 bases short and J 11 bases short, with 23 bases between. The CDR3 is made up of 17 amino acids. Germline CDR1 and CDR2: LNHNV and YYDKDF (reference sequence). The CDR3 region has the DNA TGTGCCACCAGCAGAGATTTGGACAGCCCTACGGAAAATTCCCAGCATTTT. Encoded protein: CATSRDLDSPTENSQHF.